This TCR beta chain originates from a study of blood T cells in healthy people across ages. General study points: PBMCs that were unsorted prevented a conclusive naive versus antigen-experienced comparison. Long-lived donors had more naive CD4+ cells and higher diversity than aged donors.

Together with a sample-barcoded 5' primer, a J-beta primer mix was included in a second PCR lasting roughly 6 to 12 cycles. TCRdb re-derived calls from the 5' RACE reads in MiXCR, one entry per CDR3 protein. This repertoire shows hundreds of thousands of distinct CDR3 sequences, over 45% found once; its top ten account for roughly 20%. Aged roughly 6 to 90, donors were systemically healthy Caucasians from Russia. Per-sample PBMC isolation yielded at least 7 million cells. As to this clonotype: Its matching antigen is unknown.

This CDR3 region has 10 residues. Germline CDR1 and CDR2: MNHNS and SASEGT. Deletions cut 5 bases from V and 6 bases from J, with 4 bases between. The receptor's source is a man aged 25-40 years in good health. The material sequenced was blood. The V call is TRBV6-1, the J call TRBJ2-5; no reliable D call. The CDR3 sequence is CASSIKTQYF. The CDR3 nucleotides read TGTGCCAGCAGTATAAAGACCCAGTACTTC.